Listed below are T cell receptor beta chains from one sample, sequenced in a study of T cells in Graves' hyperthyroidism and ophthalmopathy. TCRdb redid the calling of the multiplex PCR reads with MiXCR, one entry per CDR3 protein. Of about 420,000 distinct CDR3 sequences in the sample, around 14% were seen once. Sequenced material: blood. These receptors came from a woman in her late teens or twenties with Graves' hyperthyroidism. Each CDR3 is given with its conserved first and last residue. The D gene is left open where the match is weak. Clone size is stated in some rows and not others, as once, few, many or a class when expanded.

V gene	CDR3 length	D gene	J gene	clone size	CDR3 DNA	CDR3 protein
TRBV3-1	13	NA	TRBJ1-5	many	TGTGCCAGCAGCCAACACAGGGATCAGCCCCAGCATTTT	CASSQHRDQPQHF
TRBV7-9	13	TRBD1	TRBJ1-1	many	TGTGCCAGCAGCTTCAGGGGGAAGGCTGAAGCTTTCTTT	CASSFRGKAEAFF
TRBV5-6	16	NA	TRBJ2-5	many	TGTGCCAGCAGCTTGATTTGGCGTACGCTTCAAGAGACCCAGTACTTC	CASSLIWRTLQETQYF
TRBV4-3	12	NA	TRBJ1-2	few	TGCGCCAGCAGCGGCAGCGCCTATGGCTACACCTTC	CASSGSAYGYTF
TRBV7-3	16	TRBD1	TRBJ1-3	NA	TGTGCCAGCAGCTTCGACAGGGGAAGGTCTGGAAACACCATATATTTT	CASSFDRGRSGNTIYF
TRBV4-2	16	TRBD1	TRBJ2-7	many	TGTGCCAGCAGCCAGATGGTGGGACAGGCAACCTACGAGCAGTACTTC	CASSQMVGQATYEQYF
TRBV19	16	TRBD2	TRBJ2-3	NA	TGTGCCAGTAGGGGTTCTAGCGGGACCCCCACAGATACGCAGTATTTT	CASRGSSGTPTDTQYF
TRBV6-2/TRBV6-3	14	TRBD1	TRBJ2-1	NA	TGTGCCAGCAGCACCGGGACAGGGGGTCAGGAGCAGTTCTTC	CASSTGTGGQEQFF
TRBV6-1	16	NA	TRBJ1-5	many	TGTGCCAGCAGTGAAGCTTCACCGAGGAGCAATCAGCCCCAGCATTTT	CASSEASPRSNQPQHF
TRBV5-4	14	NA	TRBJ2-7	NA	TGTGCCAGCAGCTCCCAAGGGACGGCCGGCGAGCAGTACTTC	CASSSQGTAGEQYF
TRBV29-1	15	TRBD2	TRBJ2-1	many	TGCAGCGTATCTTCTACTAGCGGGGCCTACAATGAGCAGTTCTTC	CSVSSTSGAYNEQFF
TRBV19	14	NA	TRBJ2-1	few	TGTGCCAGTAGTAAAACTAGTTTGGGGAATGAGCAGTTCTTC	CASSKTSLGNEQFF
TRBV9	15	TRBD2	TRBJ2-3	NA	TGTGCCAGCAGCTTCGCGGGGGGCCGGACAGATACGCAGTATTTT	CASSFAGGRTDTQYF
TRBV5-4	13	NA	TRBJ1-1	NA	TGTGCCACTCGACATATAATGAACACTGAAGCTTTCTTT	CATRHIMNTEAFF
TRBV7-3	15	NA	TRBJ2-3	NA	TGTGCCAGCAGCCCAGGGACACTTAGCACAGATACGCAGTATTTT	CASSPGTLSTDTQYF
TRBV12-3/TRBV12-4	15	NA	TRBJ2-3	many	TGTGCCAGCACCTCTGGTCTGGAAGGCACAGATACGCAGTATTTT	CASTSGLEGTDTQYF
TRBV6-2/TRBV6-3	15	TRBD1	TRBJ2-2	NA	TGTGCCAGCAGGAGGGGACAGGGCGACACCGGGGAGCTGTTTTTT	CASRRGQGDTGELFF
TRBV20-1	14	NA	TRBJ2-2	NA	TGCAGTGCTAGAAAAACCGGGAACACCGGGGAGCTGTTTTTT	CSARKTGNTGELFF
TRBV2	13	NA	TRBJ2-7	many	TGTGCCAGCAGTGAGGGACCCTCCTACGAGCAGTACTTC	CASSEGPSYEQYF
TRBV19	13	NA	TRBJ1-1	NA	TGTGCCAGTGGGAGGACCTTGAACACTGAAGCTTTCTTT	CASGRTLNTEAFF
TRBV2	17	TRBD1	TRBJ1-2	many	TGTGCCAGCACCATGCATAACCCGGGACAGGGGTACTATGGCTACACCTTC	CASTMHNPGQGYYGYTF
TRBV7-6	14	NA	TRBJ2-5	many	TGTGCCAGCAGCACTCCGGGACAAGGAGAGACCCAGTACTTC	CASSTPGQGETQYF
TRBV5-1	14	NA	TRBJ1-4	NA	TGCGCCAGCCGACTGGGGGGGGTTGAAGAAAAACTGTTTTTT	CASRLGGVEEKLFF
TRBV20-1	14	TRBD2	TRBJ2-5	many	TGCAGTGCAAAGACTAGCGGCCGATTGGAGACCCAGTACTTC	CSAKTSGRLETQYF
TRBV29-1	14	TRBD1	TRBJ1-2	NA	TGCAGCGTTGAAGAGCTGGGGACAGTCTATGGCTACACCTTC	CSVEELGTVYGYTF
TRBV2	17	TRBD2	TRBJ2-7	many	TGTGCCAGCAGTGAACTCGGGACTAGCGGGATATCCTACGAGCAGTACTTC	CASSELGTSGISYEQYF
TRBV27	12	NA	TRBJ2-1	many	TGTGCCAGCAGCTCAAGAAAGGCTGAGCAGTTCTTC	CASSSRKAEQFF
TRBV7-2	15	TRBD1	TRBJ2-6	many	TGTGCCAGCAGAGAGGACAGGGCTGGGGCCAACGTCCTGACTTTC	CASREDRAGANVLTF
TRBV20-1	13	TRBD1	TRBJ1-2	NA	TGCAGTGCCGTAGATGACAGGGTCGGAGGCTACACCTTC	CSAVDDRVGGYTF
TRBV7-2	15	TRBD1	TRBJ1-2	many	TGTGCCAGCAGCTTAGATTTGTGGGACAGCTATGGCTACACCTTC	CASSLDLWDSYGYTF
TRBV3-1	15	NA	TRBJ1-5	many	TGTGCCAGCAGCCAAGAACGGGGGGTAGGGCAGCCCCAGCATTTT	CASSQERGVGQPQHF
TRBV28	13	NA	TRBJ1-2	NA	TGTGCCAGCAAGGTTCAGGGTCGGCCTAGCTACACCTTC	CASKVQGRPSYTF
TRBV5-1	18	TRBD1	TRBJ2-3	NA	TGCGCCAGCAGCCCTTCCAAAGGCGGGACAGGGGAAACAGATACGCAGTATTTT	CASSPSKGGTGETDTQYF
TRBV20-1	15	NA	TRBJ2-7	many	TGCAGTGCTATCTCCCTCAGGGGGGGCACCTACGAGCAGTACTTC	CSAISLRGGTYEQYF
TRBV5-1	16	TRBD2	TRBJ2-1	few	TGCGCCAGCAGCTTTCCGGCTAGCGGGGGGGCCGATGAGCAGTTCTTC	CASSFPASGGADEQFF
TRBV11-2	13	NA	TRBJ2-1	many	TGTGCCAGCAGCTTAGGCATGGGGTTAGGGCAGTTCTTC	CASSLGMGLGQFF
TRBV2	10	NA	TRBJ2-7	many	TGTGCCAGCAGCTCCTACGAGCAGTACTTC	CASSSYEQYF
TRBV7-9	11	NA	TRBJ1-2	few	TGTGCCAGCACCAATTATGATGGCTACACCTTC	CASTNYDGYTF
TRBV6-2/TRBV6-3	16	TRBD2	TRBJ2-1	few	TGTGCCAGCAGTCGACGGACTAGCGGGGGGATAGCCCAGCAGTTCTTC	CASSRRTSGGIAQQFF
TRBV15	16	NA	TRBJ2-2	few	TGTGCCACCAGCAGCACCGGTGTCTTTGCGGGCGGGGAGCTGTTTTTT	CATSSTGVFAGGELFF
TRBV5-8	14	NA	TRBJ2-3	few	TGTGCCAGCAGCCATTATGGACAGTCTGGTACGCAGTATTTT	CASSHYGQSGTQYF
TRBV20-1	14	TRBD2	TRBJ2-1	NA	TGCAGTGCCGACCCCGGGGGGGCTACGGATGAGCAGTTCTTC	CSADPGGATDEQFF
TRBV7-9	13	NA	TRBJ1-5	many	TGTGCCAGCAACAACGGACGGGGGGAGCCCCAGCATTTT	CASNNGRGEPQHF
TRBV12-3/TRBV12-4	13	TRBD1	TRBJ2-1	NA	TGTGCCAGCCAGGACAGGGCCTACAATGAGCAGTTCTTC	CASQDRAYNEQFF
TRBV5-1	13	TRBD1	TRBJ2-7	many	TGCGCCAGCAGCCCCGGACAGGGTAACGAGCAGTACTTC	CASSPGQGNEQYF
TRBV19	13	NA	TRBJ1-2	NA	TGTGCCAGTAGTATAACCGGGGGCGATGGCTACACCTTC	CASSITGGDGYTF
TRBV2	19	NA	TRBJ2-4	NA	TGTGCCAGCAGTGAAATGAGACTAGGGATGGGTGCGGCCAAAAACATTCAGTACTTC	CASSEMRLGMGAAKNIQYF
TRBV6-1	18	NA	TRBJ1-2	NA	TGTGCCAGCAGTGGACCGAGCCGAGGACAGTCCGGCGTAAGTGGCTACACCTTC	CASSGPSRGQSGVSGYTF
TRBV10-3	12	TRBD2	TRBJ2-7	few	TGTGCCACCTTAGCGGGAGTAAACGAGCAGTACTTC	CATLAGVNEQYF